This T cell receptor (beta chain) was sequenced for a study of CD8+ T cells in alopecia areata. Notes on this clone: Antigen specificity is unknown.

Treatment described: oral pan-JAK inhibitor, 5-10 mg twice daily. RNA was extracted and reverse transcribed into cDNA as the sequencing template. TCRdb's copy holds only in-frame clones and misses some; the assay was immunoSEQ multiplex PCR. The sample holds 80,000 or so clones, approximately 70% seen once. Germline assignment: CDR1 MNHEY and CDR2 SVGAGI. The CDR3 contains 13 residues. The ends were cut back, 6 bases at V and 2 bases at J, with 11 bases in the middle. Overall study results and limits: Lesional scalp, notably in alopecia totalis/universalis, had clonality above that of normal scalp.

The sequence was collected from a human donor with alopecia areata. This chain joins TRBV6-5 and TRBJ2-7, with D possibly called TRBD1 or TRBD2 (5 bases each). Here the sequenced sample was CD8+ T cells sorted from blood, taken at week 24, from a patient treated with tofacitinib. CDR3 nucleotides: TGTGCCAGCAGCTTCGGGACCGCCTACGAGCAGTACTTC. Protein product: CASSFGTAYEQYF.